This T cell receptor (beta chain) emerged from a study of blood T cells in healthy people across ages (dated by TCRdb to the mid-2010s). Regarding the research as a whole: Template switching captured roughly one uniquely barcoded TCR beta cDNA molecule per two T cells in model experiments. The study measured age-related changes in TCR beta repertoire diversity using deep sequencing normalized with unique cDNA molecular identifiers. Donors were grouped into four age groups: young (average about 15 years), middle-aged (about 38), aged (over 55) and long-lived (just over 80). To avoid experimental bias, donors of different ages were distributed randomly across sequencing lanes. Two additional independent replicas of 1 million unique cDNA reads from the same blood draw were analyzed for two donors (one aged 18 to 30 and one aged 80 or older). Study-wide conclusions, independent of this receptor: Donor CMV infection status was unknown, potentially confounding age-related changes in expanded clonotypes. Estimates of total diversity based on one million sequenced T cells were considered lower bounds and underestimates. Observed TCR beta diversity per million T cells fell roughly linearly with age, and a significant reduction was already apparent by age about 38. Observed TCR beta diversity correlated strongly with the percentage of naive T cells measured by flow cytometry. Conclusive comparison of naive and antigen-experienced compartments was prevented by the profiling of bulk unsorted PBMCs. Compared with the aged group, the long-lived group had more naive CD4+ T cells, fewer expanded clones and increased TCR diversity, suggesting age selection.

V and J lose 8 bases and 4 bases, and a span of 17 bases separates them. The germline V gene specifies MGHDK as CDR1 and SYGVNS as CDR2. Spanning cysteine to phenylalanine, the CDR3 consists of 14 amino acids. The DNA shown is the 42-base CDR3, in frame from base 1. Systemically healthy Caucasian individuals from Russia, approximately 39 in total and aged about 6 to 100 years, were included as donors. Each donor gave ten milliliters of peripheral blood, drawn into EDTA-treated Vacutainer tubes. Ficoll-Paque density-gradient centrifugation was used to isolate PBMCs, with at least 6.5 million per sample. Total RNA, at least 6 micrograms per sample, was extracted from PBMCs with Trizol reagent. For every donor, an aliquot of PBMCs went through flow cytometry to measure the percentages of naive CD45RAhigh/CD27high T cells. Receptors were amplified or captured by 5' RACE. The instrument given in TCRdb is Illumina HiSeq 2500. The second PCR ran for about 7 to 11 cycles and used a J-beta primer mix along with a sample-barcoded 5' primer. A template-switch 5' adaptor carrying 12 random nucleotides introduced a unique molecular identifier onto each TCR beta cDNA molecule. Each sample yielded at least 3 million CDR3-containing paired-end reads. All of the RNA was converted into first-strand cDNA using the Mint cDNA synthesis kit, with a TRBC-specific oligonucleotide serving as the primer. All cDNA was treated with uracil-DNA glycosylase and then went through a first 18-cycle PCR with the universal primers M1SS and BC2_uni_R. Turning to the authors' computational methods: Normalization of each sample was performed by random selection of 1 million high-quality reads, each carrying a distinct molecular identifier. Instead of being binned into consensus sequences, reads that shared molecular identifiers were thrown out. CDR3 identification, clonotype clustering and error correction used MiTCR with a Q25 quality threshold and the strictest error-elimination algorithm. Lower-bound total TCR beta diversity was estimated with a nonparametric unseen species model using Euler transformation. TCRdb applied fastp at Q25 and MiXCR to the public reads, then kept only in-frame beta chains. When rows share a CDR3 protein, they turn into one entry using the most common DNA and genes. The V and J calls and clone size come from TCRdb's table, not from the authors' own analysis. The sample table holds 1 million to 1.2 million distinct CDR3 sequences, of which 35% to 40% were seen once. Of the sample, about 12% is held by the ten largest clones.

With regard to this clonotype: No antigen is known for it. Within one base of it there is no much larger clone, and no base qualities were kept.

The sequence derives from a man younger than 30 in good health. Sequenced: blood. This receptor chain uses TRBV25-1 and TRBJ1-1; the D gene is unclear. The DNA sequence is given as TGTGCCAGCTCATTAACGGGTTCTAGCACTGAAGCTTTCTTT. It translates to CASSLTGSSTEAFF.